This T cell receptor beta chain was observed in a study of blood T cell repertoires in COVID-19. Study-level information: Whether acute or convalescent, the COVID-19 samples came from the United States, Italy and Spain. Sample material is recorded as cDNA or gDNA derived from T cells, B-cell-depleted T cells, or PBMCs.

V dropped 1 base and J dropped 1; count of bases not matched to a gene: 12. CDR3 size: 19 residues. Germline lookup yields CDR1 SGHVS and CDR2 FQNEAQ. Clones were read by immunoSEQ multiplex PCR, and TCRdb kept only the in-frame ones, dropping some. Among more than 90,000 clones listed, approximately 80% were seen once. Sequencing input: peripheral blood. This sequence originates from a man between 60 and 70 years old with acute or convalescent COVID-19. The genes are TRBV7-8 and TRBJ1-2; TRBD1 matches 10 bases. The CDR3 region is CASSLVWGDRGSFNYGYTF. The CDR3 DNA follows: TGTGCCAGCAGCTTAGTATGGGGGGACAGGGGTTCTTTTAACTATGGCTACACCTTC.